This T cell receptor (beta chain) was identified in a study of blood T cell repertoires in COVID-19. Source study methods: How many nucleated cells were present was estimated from reference gene primer amplification. The repertoire was sequenced with immunoSEQ multiplex PCR; TCRdb's copy has only in-frame clones and lacks some. D and trimming come from the DNA, and the V and J calls and clone size come from that table. The sample includes roughly 300,000 clones, roughly 87% of them seen just once. Germline CDR1 is SGHAT and CDR2 is FQNNGV. V was cut by 1 base and J by 3 bases, with 10 bases left in between. The CDR3 runs to 15 residues.

This chain links TRBV11-2 with TRBJ1-5; D not certain. The sample taken for sequencing was peripheral blood. This TCR was recovered from a man aged 18-30 years with active or convalescent COVID-19. The CDR3 DNA is TGTGCCAGCAGCTTAGGAACGGGTCTCAATCAGCCCCAGCATTTT. This translates into CASSLGTGLNQPQHF.